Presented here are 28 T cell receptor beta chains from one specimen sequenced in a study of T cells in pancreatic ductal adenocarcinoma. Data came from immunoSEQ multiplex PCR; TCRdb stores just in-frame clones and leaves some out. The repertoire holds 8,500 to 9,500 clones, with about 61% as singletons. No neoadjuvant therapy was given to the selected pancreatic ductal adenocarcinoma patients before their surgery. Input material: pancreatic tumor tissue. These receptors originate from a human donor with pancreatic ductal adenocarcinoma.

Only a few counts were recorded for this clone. The CDR3: CASSKGGRTDTQYF. CDR3 bases: TGTGCCAGTAGTAAGGGGGGCCGCACAGATACGCAGTATTTT. V usage is TRBV19 and J usage is TRBJ2-3; D is tentatively TRBD1 or TRBD2 (6 bases each). The CDR3 consists of 14 residues. Germline V gives CDR1 LNHDA, CDR2 SQIVND (reference sequence). V lost 4 bases and J lost 1, with 9 bases in between.

The CDR3 protein is CASSEFAGGRETQYF. In nucleotides, the CDR3 is TGTGCCAGCAGTGAATTCGCGGGGGGGCGGGAGACCCAGTACTTC. The chain uses TRBV25-1 and TRBJ2-5; 9 nucleotides match TRBD2. CDR3 length equals 15 residues. V shed 1 base and J 5 bases; nucleotides not matched to a gene: 5. Germline CDR1 and CDR2: MGHDK and SYGVNS.

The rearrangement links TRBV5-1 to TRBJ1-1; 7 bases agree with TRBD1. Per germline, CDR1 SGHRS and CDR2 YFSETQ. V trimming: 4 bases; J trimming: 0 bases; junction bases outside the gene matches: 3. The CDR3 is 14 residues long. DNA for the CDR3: TGCGCCAGCAGCGAGACAGGGATGAACACTGAAGCTTTCTTT. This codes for CASSETGMNTEAFF.

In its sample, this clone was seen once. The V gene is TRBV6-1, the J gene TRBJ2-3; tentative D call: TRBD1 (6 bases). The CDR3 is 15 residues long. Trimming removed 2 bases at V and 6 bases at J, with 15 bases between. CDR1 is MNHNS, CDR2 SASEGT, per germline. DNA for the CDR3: TGTGCCAGCAGTGAATCGGGCAGGGGTGGTGATACGCAGTATTTT. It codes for CASSESGRGGDTQYF.

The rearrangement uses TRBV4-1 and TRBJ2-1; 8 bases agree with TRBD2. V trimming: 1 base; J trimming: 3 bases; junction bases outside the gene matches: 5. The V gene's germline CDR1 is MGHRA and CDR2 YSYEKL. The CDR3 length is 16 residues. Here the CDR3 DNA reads TGCGCCAGCAGCCAAGGGATTAGCGGGAACTACAATGAGCAGTTCTTC. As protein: CASSQGISGNYNEQFF.

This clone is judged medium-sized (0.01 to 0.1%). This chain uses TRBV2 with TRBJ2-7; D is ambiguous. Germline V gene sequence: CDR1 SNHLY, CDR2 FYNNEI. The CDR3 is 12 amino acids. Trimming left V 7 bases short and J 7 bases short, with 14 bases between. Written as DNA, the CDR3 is TGTGCCAGCAATGTAAGGATAGAGGAGCAGTACTTC. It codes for CASNVRIEEQYF.

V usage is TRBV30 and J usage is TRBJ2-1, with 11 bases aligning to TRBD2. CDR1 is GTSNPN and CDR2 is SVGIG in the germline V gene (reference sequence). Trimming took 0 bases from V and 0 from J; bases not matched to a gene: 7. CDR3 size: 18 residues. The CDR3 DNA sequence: TGTGCCTGGAGTGTAACTAGCGGGGGTCCCCTCTCCTACAATGAGCAGTTCTTC. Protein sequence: CAWSVTSGGPLSYNEQFF.

The chain's CDR3 is CASSFGQGATYGYTF. The DNA for the CDR3 is TGCGCCAGCAGCTTCGGACAGGGGGCCACCTATGGCTACACCTTC. The rearrangement links TRBV5-1 to TRBJ1-2, with TRBD1 matching 11 bases. CDR1 is SGHRS, CDR2 YFSETQ, per germline. J lost 4 bases, V lost 2 bases, and 4 bases had no gene match. CDR3 length: 15 amino acids.

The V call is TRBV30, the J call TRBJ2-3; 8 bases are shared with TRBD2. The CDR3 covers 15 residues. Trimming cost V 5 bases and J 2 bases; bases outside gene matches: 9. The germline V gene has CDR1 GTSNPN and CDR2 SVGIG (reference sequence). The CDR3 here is CAWGVSGALTDTQYF. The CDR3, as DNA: TGTGCCTGGGGGGTTAGCGGGGCCCTCACAGATACGCAGTATTTT.

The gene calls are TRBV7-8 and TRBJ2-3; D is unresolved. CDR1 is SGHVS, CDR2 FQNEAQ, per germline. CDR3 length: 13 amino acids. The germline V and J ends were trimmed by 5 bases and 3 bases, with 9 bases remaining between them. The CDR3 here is CASSKGGTDTQYF. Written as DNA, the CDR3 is TGTGCCAGCAGCAAAGGCGGAACAGATACGCAGTATTTT.

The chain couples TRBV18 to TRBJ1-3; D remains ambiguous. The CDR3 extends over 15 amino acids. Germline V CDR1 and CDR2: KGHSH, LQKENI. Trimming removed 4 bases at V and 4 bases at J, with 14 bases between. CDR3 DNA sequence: TGTGCCAGCTCACTGGACCGCGGGTCCGGAAACACCATATATTTT. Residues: CASSLDRGSGNTIYF.

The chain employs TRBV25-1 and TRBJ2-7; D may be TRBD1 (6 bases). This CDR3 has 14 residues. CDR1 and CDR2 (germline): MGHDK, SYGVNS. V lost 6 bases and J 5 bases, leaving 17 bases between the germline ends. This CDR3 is CASSQGRLWDEQYF. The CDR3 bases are TGTGCCAGCAGCCAGGGGCGACTATGGGACGAGCAGTACTTC.

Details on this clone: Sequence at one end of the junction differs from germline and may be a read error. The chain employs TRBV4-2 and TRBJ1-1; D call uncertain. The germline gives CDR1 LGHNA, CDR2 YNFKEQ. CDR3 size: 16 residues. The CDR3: CASSQDSTGWNAEAFF. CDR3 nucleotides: TGTGCCAGCAGCCAAGATTCAACGGGTTGGAACGCTGAAGCTTTCTTT.

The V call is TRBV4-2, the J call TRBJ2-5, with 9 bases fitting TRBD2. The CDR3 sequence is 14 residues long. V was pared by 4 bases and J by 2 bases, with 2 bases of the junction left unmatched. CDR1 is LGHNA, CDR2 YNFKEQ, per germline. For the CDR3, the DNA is TGTGCCAGCAGCCCTAGCGGGGTACAAGAGACCCAGTACTTC. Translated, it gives CASSPSGVQETQYF.

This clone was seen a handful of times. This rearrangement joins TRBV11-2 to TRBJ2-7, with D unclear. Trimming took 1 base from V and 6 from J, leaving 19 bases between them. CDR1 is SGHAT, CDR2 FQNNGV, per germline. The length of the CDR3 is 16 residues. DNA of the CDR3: TGTGCCAGCAGCTTAGCGGTGATGGAGTCATCAGGCGAGCAGTACTTC. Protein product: CASSLAVMESSGEQYF. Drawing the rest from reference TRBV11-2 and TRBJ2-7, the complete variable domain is EAGVAQSPRYKIIEKRQSVAFWCNPISGHATLYWYQQILGQGPKLLIQFQNNGVVDDSQLPKDRFSAERLKGVDSTLKIQPAKLEDSAVYLCASSLAVMESSGEQYFGPGTRLTVT.

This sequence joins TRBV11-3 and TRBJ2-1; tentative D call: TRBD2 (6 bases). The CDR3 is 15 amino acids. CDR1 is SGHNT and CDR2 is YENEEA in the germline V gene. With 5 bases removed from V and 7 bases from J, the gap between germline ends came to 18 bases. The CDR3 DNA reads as TGTGCCAGCAGCCCTGGGGTAGCGGAAGGGAATGAGCAGTTCTTC. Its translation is CASSPGVAEGNEQFF.

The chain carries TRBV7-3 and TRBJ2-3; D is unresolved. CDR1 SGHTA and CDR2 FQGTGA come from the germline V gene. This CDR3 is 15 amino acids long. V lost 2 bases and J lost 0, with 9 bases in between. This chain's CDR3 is CASSLSKGSTDTQYF. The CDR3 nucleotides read TGTGCCAGCAGCTTATCCAAGGGAAGCACAGATACGCAGTATTTT.

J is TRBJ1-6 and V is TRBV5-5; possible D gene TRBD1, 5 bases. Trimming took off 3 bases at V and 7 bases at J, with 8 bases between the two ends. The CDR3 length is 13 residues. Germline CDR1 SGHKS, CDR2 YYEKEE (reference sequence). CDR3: CASSSRVNSPLHF. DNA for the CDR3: TGTGCCAGCAGCTCCAGGGTAAATTCACCCCTCCACTTT.

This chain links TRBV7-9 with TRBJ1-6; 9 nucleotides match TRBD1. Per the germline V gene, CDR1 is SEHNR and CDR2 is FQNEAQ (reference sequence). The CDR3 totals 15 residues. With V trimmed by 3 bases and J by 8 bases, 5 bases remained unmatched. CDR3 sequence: CASSFTGGRDSPLHF. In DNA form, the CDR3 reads TGTGCCAGCAGCTTTACAGGGGGCCGGGATTCACCCCTCCACTTT.

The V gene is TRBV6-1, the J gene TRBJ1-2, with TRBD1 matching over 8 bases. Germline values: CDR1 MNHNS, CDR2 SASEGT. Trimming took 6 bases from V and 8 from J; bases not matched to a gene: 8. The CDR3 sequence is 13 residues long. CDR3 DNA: TGTGCCAGCAGCGAGACAGGGGACAAGGGCTACACCTTC. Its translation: CASSETGDKGYTF.

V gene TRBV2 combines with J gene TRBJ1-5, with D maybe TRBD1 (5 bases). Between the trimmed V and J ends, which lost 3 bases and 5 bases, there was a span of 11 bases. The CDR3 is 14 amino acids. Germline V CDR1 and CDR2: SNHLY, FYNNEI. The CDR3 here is CASSDRVRDQPQHF. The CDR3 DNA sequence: TGTGCCAGCAGTGACAGGGTCAGAGATCAGCCCCAGCATTTT.

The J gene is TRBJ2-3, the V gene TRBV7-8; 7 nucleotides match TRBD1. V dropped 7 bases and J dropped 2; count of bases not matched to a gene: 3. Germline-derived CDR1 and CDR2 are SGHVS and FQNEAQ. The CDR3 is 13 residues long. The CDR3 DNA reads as TGTGCCAGCATCGACAGGGACACAGATACGCAGTATTTT. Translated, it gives CASIDRDTDTQYF.

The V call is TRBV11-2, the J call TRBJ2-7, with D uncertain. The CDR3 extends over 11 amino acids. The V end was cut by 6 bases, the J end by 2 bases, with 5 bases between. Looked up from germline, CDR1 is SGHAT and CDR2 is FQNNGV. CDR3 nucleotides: TGTGCCAGCAGTAATACCTACGAGCAGTACTTC. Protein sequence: CASSNTYEQYF.

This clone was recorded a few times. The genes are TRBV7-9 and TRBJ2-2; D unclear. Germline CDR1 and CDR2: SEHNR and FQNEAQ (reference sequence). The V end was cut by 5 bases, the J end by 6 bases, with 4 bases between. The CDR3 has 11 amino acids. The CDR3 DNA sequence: TGTGCCAGCAGCCCAGCCGGGGAGCTGTTTTTT. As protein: CASSPAGELFF.

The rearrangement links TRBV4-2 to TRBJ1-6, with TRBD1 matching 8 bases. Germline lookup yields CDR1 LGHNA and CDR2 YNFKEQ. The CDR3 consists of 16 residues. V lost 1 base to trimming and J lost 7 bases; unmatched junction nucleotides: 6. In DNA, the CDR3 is TGTGCCAGCAGCCAAGCCGGACAGGGACTAAATTCACCCCTCCACTTT. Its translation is CASSQAGQGLNSPLHF.

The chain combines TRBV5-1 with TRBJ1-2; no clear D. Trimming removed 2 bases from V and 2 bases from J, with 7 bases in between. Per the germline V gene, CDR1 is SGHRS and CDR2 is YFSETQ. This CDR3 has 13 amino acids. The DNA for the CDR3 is TGCGCCAGCAGCTTCGGGCAGAACTATGGCTACACCTTC. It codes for CASSFGQNYGYTF.

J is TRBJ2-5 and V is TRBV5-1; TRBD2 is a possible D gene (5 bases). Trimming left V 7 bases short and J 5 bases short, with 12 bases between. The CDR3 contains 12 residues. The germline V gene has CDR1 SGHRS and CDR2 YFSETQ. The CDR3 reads CASSPGGETQYF. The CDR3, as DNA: TGCGCCAGCTCCCCGGGCGGGGAGACCCAGTACTTC.

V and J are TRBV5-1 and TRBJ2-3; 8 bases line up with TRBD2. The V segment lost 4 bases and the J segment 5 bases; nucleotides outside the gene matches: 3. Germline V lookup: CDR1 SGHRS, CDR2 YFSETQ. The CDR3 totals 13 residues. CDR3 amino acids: CASSPGGVDTQYF. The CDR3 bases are TGCGCCAGCAGCCCGGGAGGGGTAGATACGCAGTATTTT.